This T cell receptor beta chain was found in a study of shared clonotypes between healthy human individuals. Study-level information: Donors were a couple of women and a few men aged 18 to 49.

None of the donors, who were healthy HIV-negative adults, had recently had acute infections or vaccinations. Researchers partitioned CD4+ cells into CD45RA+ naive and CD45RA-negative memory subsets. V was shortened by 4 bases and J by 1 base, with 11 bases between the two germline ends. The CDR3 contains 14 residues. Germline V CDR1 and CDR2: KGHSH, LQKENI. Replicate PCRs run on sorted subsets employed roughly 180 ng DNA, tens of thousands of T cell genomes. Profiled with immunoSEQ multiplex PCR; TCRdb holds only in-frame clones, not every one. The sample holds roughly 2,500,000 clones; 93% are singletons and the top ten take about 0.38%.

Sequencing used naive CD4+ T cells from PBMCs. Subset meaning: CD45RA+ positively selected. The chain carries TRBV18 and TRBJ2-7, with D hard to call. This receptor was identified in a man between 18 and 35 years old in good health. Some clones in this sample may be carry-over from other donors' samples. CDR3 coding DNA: TGTGCCAGCTCACGGGCGGAAGCGTCCTACGAGCAGTACTTC. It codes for CASSRAEASYEQYF.